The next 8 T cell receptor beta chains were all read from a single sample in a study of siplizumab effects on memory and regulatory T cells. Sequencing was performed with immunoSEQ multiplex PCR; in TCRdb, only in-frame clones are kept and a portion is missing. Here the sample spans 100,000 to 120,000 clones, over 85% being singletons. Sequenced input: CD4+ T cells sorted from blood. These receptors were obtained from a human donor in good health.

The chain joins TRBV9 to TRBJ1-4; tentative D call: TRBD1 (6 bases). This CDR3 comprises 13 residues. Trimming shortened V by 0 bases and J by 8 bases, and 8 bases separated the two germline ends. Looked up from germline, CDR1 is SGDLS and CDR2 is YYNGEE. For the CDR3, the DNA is TGTGCCAGCAGCGTAGGAGGGGGGGAAAAACTGTTTTTT. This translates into CASSVGGGEKLFF.

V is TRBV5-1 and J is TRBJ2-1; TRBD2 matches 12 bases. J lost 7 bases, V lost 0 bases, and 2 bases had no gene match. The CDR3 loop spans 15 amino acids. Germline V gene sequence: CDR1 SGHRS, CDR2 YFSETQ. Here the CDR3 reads CASSLGLAGVNEQFF. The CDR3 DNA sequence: TGCGCCAGCAGCTTGGGACTAGCGGGAGTGAATGAGCAGTTCTTC.

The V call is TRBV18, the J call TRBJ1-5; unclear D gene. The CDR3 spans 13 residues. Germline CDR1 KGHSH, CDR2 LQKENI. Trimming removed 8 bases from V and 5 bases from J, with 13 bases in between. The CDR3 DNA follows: TGTGCCAGCACACTCACCGGGGATCAGCCCCAGCATTTT. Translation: CASTLTGDQPQHF.

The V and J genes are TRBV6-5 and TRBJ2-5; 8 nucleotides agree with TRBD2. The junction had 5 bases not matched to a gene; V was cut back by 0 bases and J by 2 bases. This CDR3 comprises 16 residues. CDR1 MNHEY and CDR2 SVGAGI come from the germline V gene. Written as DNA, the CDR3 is TGTGCCAGCAGTTACTCGATACAGCGGGGGCAAGAGACCCAGTACTTC. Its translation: CASSYSIQRGQETQYF.

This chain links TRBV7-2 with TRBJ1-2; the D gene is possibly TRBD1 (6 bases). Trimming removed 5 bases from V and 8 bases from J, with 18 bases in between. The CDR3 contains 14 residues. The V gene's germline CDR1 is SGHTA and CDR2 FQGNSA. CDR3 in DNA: TGTGCCAGCAGCCCTAGGGGGGGCCAGGGCGGCTACACCTTC. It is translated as CASSPRGGQGGYTF.

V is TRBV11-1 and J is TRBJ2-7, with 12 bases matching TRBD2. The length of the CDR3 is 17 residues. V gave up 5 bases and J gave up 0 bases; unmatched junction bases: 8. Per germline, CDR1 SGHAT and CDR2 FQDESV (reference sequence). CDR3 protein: CASSPPGLAGSSYEQYF. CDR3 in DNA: TGTGCCAGCAGCCCACCGGGACTAGCGGGTAGCTCCTACGAGCAGTACTTC.

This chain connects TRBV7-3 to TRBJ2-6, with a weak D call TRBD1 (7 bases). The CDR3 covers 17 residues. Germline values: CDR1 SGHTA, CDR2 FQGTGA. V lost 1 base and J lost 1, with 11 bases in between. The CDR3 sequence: CASSLNRGGSGANVLTF. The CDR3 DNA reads TGTGCCAGCAGCTTAAACAGGGGAGGATCTGGGGCCAACGTCCTGACTTTC.

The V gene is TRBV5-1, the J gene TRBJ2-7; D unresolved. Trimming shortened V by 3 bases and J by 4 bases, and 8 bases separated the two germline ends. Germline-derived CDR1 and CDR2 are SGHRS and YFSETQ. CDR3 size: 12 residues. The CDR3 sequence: CASSSETYEQYF. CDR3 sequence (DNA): TGCGCCAGCAGCTCGGAAACGTACGAGCAGTACTTC.